Listed below are T cell receptor beta chains from one sample, sequenced in a study of memory B cells and T cells in multiple sclerosis. Using immunoSEQ multiplex PCR, the repertoire was profiled, and TCRdb retains in-frame clones only, with some absent. Among around 30,000 clones, roughly 82% were seen once, and the ten largest hold approximately 2.5%. Their specific antigens are unknown. The specimen sequenced was PBMCs from blood kept in culture. The receptors come from a human donor with multiple sclerosis. Both conserved end residues are part of each CDR3. D genes are given only for firm matches. Not all rows give a size; the values are once, few, many and, for expanded clones, a class.

clone_size j_call d_call v_call cdr3_nt cdr3_aa
few TRBJ2-3 - TRBV5-1 TGCGCCAGCAGCTTGGGAGGAGGGACAGATACGCAGTATTTT CASSLGGGTDTQYF
- TRBJ2-7 TRBD2 TRBV18 TGTGCCAGCTCACCCCGGACTAGCGGCTACGAGCAGTACTTC CASSPRTSGYEQYF
- TRBJ2-1 - TRBV6-6 TGTGCCACCTTTGGCCCAGTGCAGACCTCCTACAATGAGCAGTTCTTC CATFGPVQTSYNEQFF
- TRBJ1-4 - TRBV6-5 TGTGCCAGCAGTTATGGCGAAAAACTGTTTTTT CASSYGEKLFF
- TRBJ2-7 TRBD2 TRBV28 TGTGCCAGCAGTTTCCAGCGGGGGGCGTACGAGCAGTACTTC CASSFQRGAYEQYF
- TRBJ1-3 - TRBV6-5 TGTGCCAGCAGAGTACGCTCTGGAAACACCATATATTTT CASRVRSGNTIYF
- TRBJ1-1 - TRBV28 TGTGCCAGCACCCCCGGGGGAAGGACTGAAGCTTTCTTT CASTPGGRTEAFF
- TRBJ1-5 - TRBV6-1 TGTGCCAGCAGTGTTGCGGGGGGCGTGAGTCAGCCCCAGCATTTT CASSVAGGVSQPQHF
once TRBJ2-1 TRBD1 TRBV27 TGTGCCAGCAGTTTTGCCACAGGGGTTGGCGAGCAGTTCTTC CASSFATGVGEQFF
- TRBJ1-2 - TRBV6-1 TGTGCCAGCAGTGAAGCGGGGGTTGTTAACTATGGCTACACCTTC CASSEAGVVNYGYTF
- TRBJ1-2 - TRBV2 TGTGCCAGCAGTGAACAAGGGACCGCGCTAGGCAGTGGCTACACCTTC CASSEQGTALGSGYTF
few TRBJ1-2 - TRBV7-6 TGTGCCAGCAGCTCCCCCCAGGACTATGGCTACACCTTC CASSSPQDYGYTF
- TRBJ2-2 TRBD2 TRBV7-6 TGTGCCAGCAGCCGACTAGCGGGCTACAACACCGGGGAGCTGTTTTTT CASSRLAGYNTGELFF
- TRBJ2-1 TRBD2 TRBV10-1 TGCGCCAGCAGTGCCCAGCGGGGGAGCTCCTACAATGAGCAGTTCTTC CASSAQRGSSYNEQFF
- TRBJ2-1 - TRBV28 TGTGCCAGCAGTTTAGGACCCCCCGACTCCTACAATGAGCAGTTCTTC CASSLGPPDSYNEQFF
- TRBJ2-5 - TRBV7-8 TGTGCCAGCAGCTTAGGGGTAAACCACCAAGAGACCCAGTACTTC CASSLGVNHQETQYF
- TRBJ1-5 - TRBV19 TGTGCCAGTAGTATACAAGGGAATAATCAGCCCCAGCATTTT CASSIQGNNQPQHF
- TRBJ1-1 TRBD1 TRBV5-1 TGCGCCAGCAGCGCGGACAGGAGGACCGAAGCTTTCTTT CASSADRRTEAFF
few TRBJ1-2 - TRBV28 TGTGCCCTTTGGGACGGAAACTATGGCTACACCTTC CALWDGNYGYTF
once TRBJ1-2 TRBD1 TRBV5-4 TGTGCCAGCAGCTTAAACCCGGGACAGTTAGTAGGTGGCTACACCTTC CASSLNPGQLVGGYTF
- TRBJ2-7 TRBD2 TRBV9 TGTGCCAGCAGCTTAGGGACTAGCGGGAGATTTTCCTACGAGCAGTACTTC CASSLGTSGRFSYEQYF
few TRBJ2-7 TRBD2 TRBV6-6 TGTGCCAGCAAAGGGACTAGCGGCTACGAGCAGTACTTC CASKGTSGYEQYF
- TRBJ1-5 - TRBV7-8 TGTGCCAGCAAGACTAGCAATCAGCCCCAGCATTTT CASKTSNQPQHF
- TRBJ1-2 TRBD1 TRBV6-1 TGTGCCAGCAGGGGGACAGGTAATAACTATGGCTACACCTTC CASRGTGNNYGYTF
- TRBJ2-5 - TRBV9 TGTGCCAGCAGCGTAGCTGGGGGGGGCCTGGAGACCCAGTACTTC CASSVAGGGLETQYF
- TRBJ2-7 - TRBV6-1 TGTGCCAGCAGTGAAAAACCCAGCTCCTACGAGCAGTACTTC CASSEKPSSYEQYF
few TRBJ2-3 - TRBV7-9 TGTGCCAGCACCGGGGGCGGGGACGCGGGTACGCAGTATTTT CASTGGGDAGTQYF
- TRBJ2-1 TRBD2 TRBV9 TGTGCCAGCAGCATACCCGTCACTCGCGGGGGGGCGGGTGAGCAGTTCTTC CASSIPVTRGGAGEQFF
few TRBJ2-7 TRBD1 TRBV19 TGTGCCAGTAGTATCCCGGGACAGGGGTGGAACGAGCAGTACTTC CASSIPGQGWNEQYF
- TRBJ2-7 TRBD1 TRBV27 TGTGCCAGCAGTTCTACCACGGTGACAGGGGGCTACGACGAGCAGTACTTC CASSSTTVTGGYDEQYF
- TRBJ1-3 TRBD1 TRBV6-5 TGTGCCAGCAGGCGACAGGGGAATGGAAACACCATATATTTT CASRRQGNGNTIYF